One sample yielded the 2 T cell receptor beta chains listed below, sequenced in a study of molecular identifiers for immune sequencing clone quantification. TCRdb re-analysed the PCR reads in MiXCR, keeping a single row per CDR3 protein. The profile shows some 97,000 distinct CDR3 sequences, 20% to 30% of them singletons. The sequencing input was naive CD8+ T cells from blood, with Jurkat cell RNA spiked in. As for subset: FACS-sorted CD8+CD4-CCR7+CD45RA+ naive T cells. These receptors all stem from a human donor in good health. Some libraries in this study had Jurkat cell RNA spiked in.

This clonotype was observed a few times. It may be a read error: a sequence one base away is much more abundant. The chain is built from TRBV4-3 and TRBJ2-5; possibly TRBD1 for D (6 bases). CDR3 size: 16 residues. Germline assignment: CDR1 LGHNA and CDR2 YSLEER. The CDR3 spells CAGSQDRDKGLETQYF. The CDR3 nucleotides are TGCGCCGGCAGCCAAGACCGGGACAAAGGACTGGAGACCCAGTACTTC.

Notes on this clonotype: This may arise from a read error, as a much more abundant clone is one base away. The CDR3 carries no conserved terminal phenylalanine or tryptophan, so it likely arises from a read error. This chain links TRBV20-1 with TRBJ2-5, with D perhaps TRBD1 (6 bases). The germline CDR1 and CDR2 sequences are DFQATT and SNEGSKA (reference sequence). The CDR3 spans 13 residues. V lost 6 bases and J 1 base, leaving 12 bases between the germline ends. The CDR3 sequence is CSAEGETQETQYL. The CDR3 DNA is TGCAGTGCCGAGGGGGAGACCCAAGAGACCCAGTACTTA.